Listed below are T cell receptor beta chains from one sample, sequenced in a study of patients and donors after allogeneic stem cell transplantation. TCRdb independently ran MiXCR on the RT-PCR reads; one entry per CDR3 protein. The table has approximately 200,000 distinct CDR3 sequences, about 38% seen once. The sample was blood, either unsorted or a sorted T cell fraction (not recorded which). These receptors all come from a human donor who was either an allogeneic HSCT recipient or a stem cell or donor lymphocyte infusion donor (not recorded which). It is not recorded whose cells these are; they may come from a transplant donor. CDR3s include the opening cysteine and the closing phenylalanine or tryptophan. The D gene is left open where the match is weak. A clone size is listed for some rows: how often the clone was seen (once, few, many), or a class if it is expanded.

TGCGCCAGCAGCCAAGTCCCCGGGGGGAACACTGAAGCTTTCTTT	CASSQVPGGNTEAFF	TRBJ1-1	-	TRBV4-1	-
TGTGCCAGCAGTTCACAGGGTGAAGTCGCTGAAGCTTTCTTT	CASSSQGEVAEAFF	TRBJ1-1	-	TRBV6-6	-
TGCAGCGTTAAGGGGGGGCTTCGCGACACCATATATTTT	CSVKGGLRDTIYF	TRBJ1-3	few	TRBV29-1	-
TGTGCCAGCAGCTTAGGGGCAGCCCATAACTATGGCTACACCTTC	CASSLGAAHNYGYTF	TRBJ1-2	many	TRBV7-9	-
TGCAGCGTTGTGCGCCAGATGAACACTGAAGCTTTCTTT	CSVVRQMNTEAFF	TRBJ1-1	few	TRBV29-1	-
TGTGCCAGCAGTTTAAGCGACGTTAATGAAAAACTGTTTTTT	CASSLSDVNEKLFF	TRBJ1-4	few	TRBV28	-
TGCAGTGCCCGACTAGCGGGGGTACCCTACGAGCAGTACTTC	CSARLAGVPYEQYF	TRBJ2-7	-	TRBV20-1	TRBD2
TGTGCCAGCAGCAAACGGGACAGATCCTACAATGAGCAGTTCTTC	CASSKRDRSYNEQFF	TRBJ2-1	-	TRBV6-1	TRBD1
TGTGCCAGCAGTCGGCTAGGGGAGCAGTACTTC	CASSRLGEQYF	TRBJ2-7	few	TRBV12-3/TRBV12-4	-
TGTGCCAGCACCTTCAGCGGGGGCCTCTCCTACGAGCAGTACTTC	CASTFSGGLSYEQYF	TRBJ2-7	once	TRBV27	TRBD2
TGTGCCAGCAGTTTTCAGGGTTGGAATTCACCCCTCCACTTT	CASSFQGWNSPLHF	TRBJ1-6	-	TRBV28	-
TGTGCCAGCAGAACAGGGTCCGGAAACACCATATATTTT	CASRTGSGNTIYF	TRBJ1-3	-	TRBV2	-
TGTGCCAGCAGCTCGACTAAGTGGTCAGCAGATACGCAGTATTTT	CASSSTKWSADTQYF	TRBJ2-3	-	TRBV7-9	-
TGTGCCAGCAGTTCACGCGGGGTTTATAGCAATCAGCCCCAGCATTTT	CASSSRGVYSNQPQHF	TRBJ1-5	few	TRBV12-3/TRBV12-4	-
TGTGCCTGGAGTCCGGCCAGATATTCACCCCTCCACTTT	CAWSPARYSPLHF	TRBJ1-6	few	TRBV30	-
TGTGCCAGCAGTTCGCCGGGACACGGCACTGAAGCTTTCTTT	CASSSPGHGTEAFF	TRBJ1-1	-	TRBV12-3/TRBV12-4	-
TGTGCCAGCAGCTTAATGGACAGTTACTACGAGCAGTACTTC	CASSLMDSYYEQYF	TRBJ2-7	-	TRBV7-6	-
TGTGCCATCAGCGATGCAGGGGTGTGGGAGACCCAGTACTTC	CAISDAGVWETQYF	TRBJ2-5	-	TRBV10-3	-
TGCGCCAGCAGCCCGTGGGCTCGCAACTATGGCTACACCTTC	CASSPWARNYGYTF	TRBJ1-2	-	TRBV5-1	-
TGTGCCAGCAGTCCTGATTTCACCGGGGGGGCTTTCTTT	CASSPDFTGGAFF	TRBJ1-1	few	TRBV2	-
TGTGCCAGCAGACAGGGGCTTACCTACGAGCAGTACTTC	CASRQGLTYEQYF	TRBJ2-7	-	TRBV3-1	TRBD1
TGTGCCAGCGGGAACAGGGGCCGGTACTTC	CASGNRGRYF	TRBJ2-7	-	TRBV28	TRBD1
TGTGCCAGCAGTGAAGTCCCCGGGACGAAAAACATTCAGTACTTC	CASSEVPGTKNIQYF	TRBJ2-4	-	TRBV6-1	-
TGTGCCAGCAGCCTCTCTCAGTGGGCGTCTGAGCAGTTCTTC	CASSLSQWASEQFF	TRBJ2-1	few	TRBV5-6	-
TGCGCCAGCAGCCAAGATCCTAGAGTTTCTAACTATGGCTACACCTTC	CASSQDPRVSNYGYTF	TRBJ1-2	-	TRBV4-3	-
TGTGCCAGCAGCCCATGGGACAGGGAACCCTATGGCTACACCTTC	CASSPWDREPYGYTF	TRBJ1-2	-	TRBV28	TRBD1
TGTGCCAGCAGCTTGGCACAGGGCCTAAGCACAGATACGCAGTATTTT	CASSLAQGLSTDTQYF	TRBJ2-3	-	TRBV5-6	-
TGCAGTGCTAGAGCGGGGCATCAGCCCCAGCATTTT	CSARAGHQPQHF	TRBJ1-5	once	TRBV20-1	-
TGCAGCTTCTCCTTGGGGAACGTTTGGGAGACCCAGTACTTC	CSFSLGNVWETQYF	TRBJ2-5	-	TRBV29-1	-
TGCAGCGTTGGGTCTCCGGGATCGTTCGCTGAAGCTTTCTTT	CSVGSPGSFAEAFF	TRBJ1-1	-	TRBV29-1	-
TGTGCCAGCAGTTTTAGGACAGTTCGTCTGTGGACCATATATTTT	CASSFRTVRLWTIYF	TRBJ1-3	-	TRBV12-3/TRBV12-4	-
TGTGCCAGCAGTCCCGGCGAGACTGAAGCTTTCTTT	CASSPGETEAFF	TRBJ1-1	-	TRBV12-3/TRBV12-4	-
TGTGCCAGCAGCCCCAGGGTGACAGTTCTAAATCAGCCCCAGCATTTT	CASSPRVTVLNQPQHF	TRBJ1-5	few	TRBV7-8	-
TGTGCCAGCTCACCGGTTAGAGGCAGAGGGCTTGGCTACACCTTC	CASSPVRGRGLGYTF	TRBJ1-2	few	TRBV18	-
TGTGCCAGCAGCCTTCGGACAGGGTTCATGAACACTGAAGCTTTCTTT	CASSLRTGFMNTEAFF	TRBJ1-1	-	TRBV14	TRBD1
TGCGCCAGCAGCTTTCAACCCAATCAGCCCCAGCATTTT	CASSFQPNQPQHF	TRBJ1-5	-	TRBV5-1	-
TGTGCCAGCACCCAAACCCCTACTTTAGCGGGGGGCTACACAGATACGCAGTATTTT	CASTQTPTLAGGYTDTQYF	TRBJ2-3	-	TRBV3-1	TRBD2
TGCAGTGCTGAATCCGGGACTAACAAAAACATTCAGTACTTC	CSAESGTNKNIQYF	TRBJ2-4	-	TRBV20-1	TRBD2
TGTGCCAGCAGCCAAGATGATTCAATTCCCGGGTTTCGGCCCCAGCATTTT	CASSQDDSIPGFRPQHF	TRBJ1-5	few	TRBV4-2	-
TGTGCCAGCAGCCACCGCCCCCGGGGACAGGGGGACTATGGCTACACCTTC	CASSHRPRGQGDYGYTF	TRBJ1-2	-	TRBV5-5	TRBD1
TGCGCCAGCAGCTTGTCCGGACTAGCGAAGTACAATGAGCAGTTCTTC	CASSLSGLAKYNEQFF	TRBJ2-1	-	TRBV5-1	TRBD2
TGCAGTGCTAGTGCCGGGACTAGCGGGGGCATCACAGATACGCAGTATTTT	CSASAGTSGGITDTQYF	TRBJ2-3	once	TRBV20-1	TRBD2
TGCGCCAGCAGCCAAGGCCAGGGGAGGAACTATGGCTACACCTTC	CASSQGQGRNYGYTF	TRBJ1-2	few	TRBV4-1	-
TGCGCCAGCAGCCAGCTTAGCGGTCAGGTGAGATATGGCTACACCTTC	CASSQLSGQVRYGYTF	TRBJ1-2	-	TRBV4-3	-
TGTGCCAGCAGTTTATCGATAGCGGGGGGTACGAATGAGCAGTTCTTC	CASSLSIAGGTNEQFF	TRBJ2-1	-	TRBV27	TRBD2
TGTGCCAGCAGCCCTGGGGACAGGACCTGGGGCTACACCTTC	CASSPGDRTWGYTF	TRBJ1-2	-	TRBV5-5	TRBD1
TGTGCCAGCAGTCCACGAGGAGATACGCAGTATTTT	CASSPRGDTQYF	TRBJ2-3	-	TRBV7-9	-